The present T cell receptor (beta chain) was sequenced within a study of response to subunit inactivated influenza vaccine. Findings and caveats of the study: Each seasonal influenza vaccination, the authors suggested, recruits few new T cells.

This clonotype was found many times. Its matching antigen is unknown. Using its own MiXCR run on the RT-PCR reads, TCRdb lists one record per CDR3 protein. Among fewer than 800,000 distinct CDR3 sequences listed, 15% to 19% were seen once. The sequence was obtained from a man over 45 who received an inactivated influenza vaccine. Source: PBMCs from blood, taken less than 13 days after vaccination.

This CDR3 reads CASSLTGLGTEAFF. In nucleotides, the CDR3 is TGTGCCAGCAGCTTGACAGGGTTGGGCACTGAAGCTTTCTTT. J is TRBJ1-1 and V is TRBV7-9, with TRBD1 matching 7 bases. V lost 3 bases, J lost 4 bases, and 5 bases stayed unmatched. The CDR3 totals 14 residues. Germline V CDR1 and CDR2: SEHNR, FQNEAQ (reference sequence).